This entry is about one T cell receptor beta chain. The CDR3 length is 17 residues. V lost 2 bases to trimming and J lost 8 bases; unmatched junction nucleotides: 9. The germline V gene has CDR1 MDHEN and CDR2 SYDVKM. This record belongs to a study of blood T cell repertoires in COVID-19. The protocol was immunoSEQ multiplex PCR, while the TCRdb copy is restricted to in-frame clones and leaves out a portion. The data contain more than 110,000 clones, 70% to 80% of them seen just once; the ten biggest clones take up roughly 10%. This clonotype originated in a woman between 45 and 65 years old with active or convalescent COVID-19. The sequenced material came from peripheral blood. The rearrangement joins TRBV28 to TRBJ1-4; 12 bases match TRBD1. The CDR3 is CASSLKRPGQGAEKLFF. CDR3 bases: TGTGCCAGCAGTTTAAAACGGCCGGGACAGGGGGCGGAAAAACTGTTTTTT.